This TCR beta chain came from a study of shared clonotypes between healthy human individuals. Study information: Each donor's CD4 naive and CD4 memory cells filled three plates apiece, CD8 naive two, and CD8 memory one. Study-wide results and limits: The diversity represented, both genetic and in exposure history, was limited by few donors. Shared clonotypes: about 4.6% naive CD4, 3.5% to 4% naive CD8, less than 2.5% memory CD4, approximately 0.37% memory CD8.

The naive CD8 subset, CD45RO-negative cells positively selected for CCR7, excluded terminally differentiated effector memory CD45RA+ cells. Concerning this clone itself: Its cognate antigen is unknown.

Replicate PCRs from sorted subsets contained roughly 200 ng DNA, which is 29,000 or so T cell genomes. The table came from immunoSEQ multiplex PCR; TCRdb's copy has only in-frame clones and leaves some out. The repertoire holds millions of clones, around 96% seen once, with about 1.1% in the top ten. The receptor's source is a man in his late teens or twenties in good health. Sequenced: naive CD8+ T cells sorted from blood.

This CDR3 reads CASSGFSRPPYEQYF. The CDR3 DNA follows: TGTGCCAGCAGCGGCTTCTCAAGGCCCCCCTACGAGCAGTACTTC. This sequence joins TRBV27 and TRBJ2-5; D not certain. The J call is uncertain, as TRBJ2-7 better fits the DNA end. This CDR3 is built from 15 residues. Germline loops: CDR1 MNHEY, CDR2 SMNVEV (reference sequence).